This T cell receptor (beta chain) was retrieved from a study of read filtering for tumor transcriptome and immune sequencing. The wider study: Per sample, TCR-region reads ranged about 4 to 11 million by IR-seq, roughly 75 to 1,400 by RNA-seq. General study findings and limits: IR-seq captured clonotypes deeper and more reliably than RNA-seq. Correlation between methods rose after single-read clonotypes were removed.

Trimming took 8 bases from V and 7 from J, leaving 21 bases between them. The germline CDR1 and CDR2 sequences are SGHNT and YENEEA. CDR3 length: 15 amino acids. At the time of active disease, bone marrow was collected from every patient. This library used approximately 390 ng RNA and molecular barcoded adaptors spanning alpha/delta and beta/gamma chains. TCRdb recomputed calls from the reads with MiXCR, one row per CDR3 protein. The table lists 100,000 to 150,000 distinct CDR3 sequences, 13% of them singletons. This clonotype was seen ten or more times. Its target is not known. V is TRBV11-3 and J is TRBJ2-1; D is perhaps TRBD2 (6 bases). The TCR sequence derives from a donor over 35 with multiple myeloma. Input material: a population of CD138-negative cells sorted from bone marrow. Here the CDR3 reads CASGTGVGIKNEQFF. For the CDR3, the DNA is TGTGCCAGCGGTACGGGAGTCGGTATTAAGAATGAGCAGTTCTTC.